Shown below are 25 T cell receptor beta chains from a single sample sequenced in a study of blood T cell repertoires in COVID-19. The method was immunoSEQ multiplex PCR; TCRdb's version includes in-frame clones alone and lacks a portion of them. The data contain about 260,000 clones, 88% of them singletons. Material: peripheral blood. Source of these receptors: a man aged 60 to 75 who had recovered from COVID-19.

The CDR3 loop is CASSPSAGSGANVLTF. The DNA for the CDR3 is TGTGCCAGCAGCCCATCGGCGGGGTCTGGGGCCAACGTCCTGACTTTC. The chain has TRBV7-2 and TRBJ2-6; D perhaps matches TRBD2 (6 bases). The CDR3 has 16 residues. Germline lookup yields CDR1 SGHTA and CDR2 FQGNSA. The V and J ends lost 5 bases and 1 base respectively, with 12 bases between them.

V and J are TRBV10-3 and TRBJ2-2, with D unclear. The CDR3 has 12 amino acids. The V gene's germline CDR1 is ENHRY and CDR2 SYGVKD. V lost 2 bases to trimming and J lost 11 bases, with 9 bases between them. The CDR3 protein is CAISESVGELFF. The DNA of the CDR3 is TGTGCCATCAGTGAGAGCGTTGGCGAGCTGTTTTTT.

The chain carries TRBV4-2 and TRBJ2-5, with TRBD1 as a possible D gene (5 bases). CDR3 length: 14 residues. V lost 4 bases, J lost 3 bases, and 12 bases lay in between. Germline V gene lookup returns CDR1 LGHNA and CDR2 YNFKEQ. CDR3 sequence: CASSPWGREETQYF. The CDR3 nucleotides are TGTGCCAGCAGCCCGTGGGGCAGGGAAGAGACCCAGTACTTC.

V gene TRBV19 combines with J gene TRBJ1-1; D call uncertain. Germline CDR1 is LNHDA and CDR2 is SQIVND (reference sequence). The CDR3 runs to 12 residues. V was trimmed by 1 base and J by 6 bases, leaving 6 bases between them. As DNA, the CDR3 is TGTGCCAGTAGTATAGTCCCGGCTGAAGCTTTCTTT. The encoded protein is CASSIVPAEAFF.

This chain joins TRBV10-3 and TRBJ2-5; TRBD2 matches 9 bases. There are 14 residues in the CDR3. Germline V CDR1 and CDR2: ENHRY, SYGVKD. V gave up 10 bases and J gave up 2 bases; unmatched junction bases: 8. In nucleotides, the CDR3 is TGTGCCAATTCGGCGGGGGGGCCACAAGAGACCCAGTACTTC. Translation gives CANSAGGPQETQYF.

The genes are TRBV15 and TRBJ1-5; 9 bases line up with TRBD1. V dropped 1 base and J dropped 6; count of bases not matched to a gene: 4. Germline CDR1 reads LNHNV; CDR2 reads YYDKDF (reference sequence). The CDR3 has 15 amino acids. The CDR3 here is CATSRGDRDIQPQHF. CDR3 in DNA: TGTGCCACCAGCAGAGGGGACAGGGATATTCAGCCCCAGCATTTT. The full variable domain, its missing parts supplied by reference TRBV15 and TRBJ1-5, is DAMVIQNPRYQVTQFGKPVTLSCSQTLNHNVMYWYQQKSSQAPKLLFHYYDKDFNNEADTPDNFQSRRPNTSFCFLDIRSPGLGDTAMYLCATSRGDRDIQPQHFGDGTRLSIL.

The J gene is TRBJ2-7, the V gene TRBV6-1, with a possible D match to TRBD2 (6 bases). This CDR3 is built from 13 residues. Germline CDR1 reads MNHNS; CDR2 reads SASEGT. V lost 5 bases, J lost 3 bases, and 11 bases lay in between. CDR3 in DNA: TGTGCCAGCAGTTTAGGGGAGGACTACGAGCAGTACTTC. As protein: CASSLGEDYEQYF.

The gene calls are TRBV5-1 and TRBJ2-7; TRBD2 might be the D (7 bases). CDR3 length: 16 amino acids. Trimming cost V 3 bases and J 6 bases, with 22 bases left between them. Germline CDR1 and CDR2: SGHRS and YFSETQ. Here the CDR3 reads CASSSGLEGGPGEQYF. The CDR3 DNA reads TGCGCCAGCAGCTCCGGGCTGGAGGGGGGGCCGGGCGAGCAGTACTTC.

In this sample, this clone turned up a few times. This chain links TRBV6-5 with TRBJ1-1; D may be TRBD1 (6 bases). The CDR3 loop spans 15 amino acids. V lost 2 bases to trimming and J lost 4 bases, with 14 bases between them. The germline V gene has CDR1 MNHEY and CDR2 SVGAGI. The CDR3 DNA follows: TGTGCCAGCAGTTACCGGACAGTAGTTGGCACTGAAGCTTTCTTT. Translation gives CASSYRTVVGTEAFF.

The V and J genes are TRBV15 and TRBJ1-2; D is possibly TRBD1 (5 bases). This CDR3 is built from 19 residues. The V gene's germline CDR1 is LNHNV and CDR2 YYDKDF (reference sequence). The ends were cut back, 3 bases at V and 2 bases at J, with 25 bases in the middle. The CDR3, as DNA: TGTGCCACCAGCAGTCGTCTTGGGGCGGGGGATCCAGTCAACTATGGCTACACCTTC. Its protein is CATSSRLGAGDPVNYGYTF.

The CDR3 protein is CASSQDGPQVSNQPQHF. CDR3 nucleotide sequence: TGCGCCAGCAGCCAAGATGGTCCCCAGGTTAGCAATCAGCCCCAGCATTTT. V usage is TRBV4-1 and J usage is TRBJ1-5; D not resolved. CDR3 size: 17 residues. CDR1 is MGHRA and CDR2 is YSYEKL in the germline V gene. V lost 0 bases and J lost 0, with 12 bases in between.

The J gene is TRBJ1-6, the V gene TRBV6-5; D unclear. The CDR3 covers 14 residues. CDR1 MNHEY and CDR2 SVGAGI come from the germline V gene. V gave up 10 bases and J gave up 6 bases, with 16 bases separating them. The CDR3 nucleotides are TGTGCCACCACCTTCTCAGTGTCTAATTCACCCCTCCACTTT. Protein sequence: CATTFSVSNSPLHF.

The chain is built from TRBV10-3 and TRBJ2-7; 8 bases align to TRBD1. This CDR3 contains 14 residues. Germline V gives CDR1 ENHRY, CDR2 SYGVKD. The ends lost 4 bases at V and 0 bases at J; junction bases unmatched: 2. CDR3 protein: CAISVDRDSYEQYF. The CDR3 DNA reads TGTGCCATCAGTGTGGACAGGGACTCCTACGAGCAGTACTTC.

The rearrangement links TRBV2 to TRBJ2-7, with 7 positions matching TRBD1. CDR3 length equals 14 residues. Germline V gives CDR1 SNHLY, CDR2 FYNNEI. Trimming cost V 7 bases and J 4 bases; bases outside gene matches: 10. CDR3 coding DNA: TGTGCCAGCAAATACGGGACAGATCAATACGAGCAGTACTTC. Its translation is CASKYGTDQYEQYF.

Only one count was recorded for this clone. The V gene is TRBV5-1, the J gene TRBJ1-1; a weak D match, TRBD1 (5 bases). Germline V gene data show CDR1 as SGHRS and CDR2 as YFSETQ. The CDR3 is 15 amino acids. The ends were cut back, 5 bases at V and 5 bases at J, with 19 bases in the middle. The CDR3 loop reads CASSSDQQAGTEAFF. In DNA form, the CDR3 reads TGCGCCAGCAGTTCAGACCAACAGGCGGGGACTGAAGCTTTCTTT.

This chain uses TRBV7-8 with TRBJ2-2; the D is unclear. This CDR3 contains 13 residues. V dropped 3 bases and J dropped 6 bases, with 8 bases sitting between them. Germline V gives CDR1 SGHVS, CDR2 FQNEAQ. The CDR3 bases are TGTGCCAGCAGCTTCAACATACCCGGGGAGCTGTTTTTT. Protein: CASSFNIPGELFF.

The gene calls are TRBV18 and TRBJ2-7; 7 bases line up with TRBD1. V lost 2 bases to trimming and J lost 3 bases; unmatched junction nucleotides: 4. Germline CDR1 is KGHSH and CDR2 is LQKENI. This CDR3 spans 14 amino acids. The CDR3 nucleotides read TGTGCCAGCTCACCAAGGGACAGAAACTACGAGCAGTACTTC. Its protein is CASSPRDRNYEQYF. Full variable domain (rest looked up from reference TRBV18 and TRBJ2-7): NAGVMQNPRHLVRRRGQEARLRCSPMKGHSHVYWYRQLPEEGLKFMVYLQKENIIDESGMPKERFSAEFPKEGPSILRIQQVVRGDSAAYFCASSPRDRNYEQYFGPGTRLTVT.

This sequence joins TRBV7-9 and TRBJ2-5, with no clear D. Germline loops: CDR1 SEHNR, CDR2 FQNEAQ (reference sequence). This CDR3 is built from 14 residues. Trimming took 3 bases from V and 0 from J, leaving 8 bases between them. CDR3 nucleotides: TGTGCCAGCAGCTTTGAGGTTAACCAAGAGACCCAGTACTTC. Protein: CASSFEVNQETQYF.

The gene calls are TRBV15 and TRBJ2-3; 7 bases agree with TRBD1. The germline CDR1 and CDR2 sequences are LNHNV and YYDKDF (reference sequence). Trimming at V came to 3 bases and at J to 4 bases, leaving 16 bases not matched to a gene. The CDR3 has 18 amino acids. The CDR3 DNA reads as TGTGCCACCAGCAGCCCGACAGGGTTATCGCGTCGGGCAGATACGCAGTATTTT. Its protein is CATSSPTGLSRRADTQYF. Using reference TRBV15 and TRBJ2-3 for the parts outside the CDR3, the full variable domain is DAMVIQNPRYQVTQFGKPVTLSCSQTLNHNVMYWYQQKSSQAPKLLFHYYDKDFNNEADTPDNFQSRRPNTSFCFLDIRSPGLGDTAMYLCATSSPTGLSRRADTQYFGPGTRLTVL.

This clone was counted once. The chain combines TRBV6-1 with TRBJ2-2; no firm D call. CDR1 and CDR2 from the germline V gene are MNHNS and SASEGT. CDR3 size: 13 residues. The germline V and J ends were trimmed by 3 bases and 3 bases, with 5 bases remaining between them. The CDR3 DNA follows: TGTGCCAGCAGTGATCTCGACACCGGGGAGCTGTTTTTT. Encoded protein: CASSDLDTGELFF.

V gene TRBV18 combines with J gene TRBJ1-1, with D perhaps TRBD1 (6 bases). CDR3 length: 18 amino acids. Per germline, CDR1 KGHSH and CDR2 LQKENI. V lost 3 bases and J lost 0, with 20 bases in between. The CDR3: CASSPRIRQELMNTEAFF. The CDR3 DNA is TGTGCCAGCTCACCGCGAATTAGACAGGAACTCATGAACACTGAAGCTTTCTTT. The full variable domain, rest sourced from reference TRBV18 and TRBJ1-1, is NAGVMQNPRHLVRRRGQEARLRCSPMKGHSHVYWYRQLPEEGLKFMVYLQKENIIDESGMPKERFSAEFPKEGPSILRIQQVVRGDSAAYFCASSPRIRQELMNTEAFFGQGTRLTVV.

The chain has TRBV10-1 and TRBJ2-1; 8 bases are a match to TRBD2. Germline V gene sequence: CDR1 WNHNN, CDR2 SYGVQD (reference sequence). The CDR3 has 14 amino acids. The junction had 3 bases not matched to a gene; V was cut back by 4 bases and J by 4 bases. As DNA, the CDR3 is TGCGCCAGCAGTGCAACTAGCGGATACAATGAGCAGTTCTTC. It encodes CASSATSGYNEQFF.

CDR3 sequence: CASSYTEDQPQHF. CDR3 nucleotides: TGTGCCAGCAGCTACACGGAGGATCAGCCCCAGCATTTT. The chain uses TRBV7-9 and TRBJ1-5; D call uncertain. Trimming cost V 4 bases and J 5 bases, with 9 bases left between them. CDR1 SEHNR and CDR2 FQNEAQ come from the germline V gene (reference sequence). The CDR3 loop spans 13 amino acids.

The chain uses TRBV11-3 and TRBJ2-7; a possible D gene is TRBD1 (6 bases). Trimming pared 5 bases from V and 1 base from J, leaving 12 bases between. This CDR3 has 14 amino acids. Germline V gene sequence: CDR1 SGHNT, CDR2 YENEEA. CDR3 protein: CASSRGTESYEQYF. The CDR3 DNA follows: TGTGCCAGCAGCAGGGGGACCGAATCCTACGAGCAGTACTTC.

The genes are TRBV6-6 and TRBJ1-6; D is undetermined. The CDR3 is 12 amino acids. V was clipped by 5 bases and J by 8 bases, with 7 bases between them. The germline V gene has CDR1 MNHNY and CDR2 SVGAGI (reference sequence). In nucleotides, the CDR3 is TGTGCCAGCAGTACGGTTGATTCACCCCTCCACTTT. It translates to CASSTVDSPLHF.